This TCR beta chain was documented in a study of technical replicates of blood from several donors. This CDR3 has 14 residues. Looked up from germline, CDR1 is SEHNR and CDR2 is FQNEAQ (reference sequence). Trimming took off 2 bases at V and 1 base at J, with 8 bases between the two ends. The data were produced by immunoSEQ multiplex PCR, yet TCRdb's version contains in-frame clones alone and is incomplete. The sample has some 63,000 clones, around nine tenths seen once. This sequence was found in a human donor in good health. Some clones in this sample may be carry-over from other donors' samples. The sample taken for sequencing was PBMCs. This chain links TRBV7-9 with TRBJ1-1; perhaps TRBD1 as D (5 bases). The CDR3 nucleotides read TGTGCCAGCAGCTTATTGGGGGGGAACACTGAAGCTTTCTTT. The encoded protein is CASSLLGGNTEAFF.